A single sample is the source of the 12 T cell receptor beta chains below, sequenced in a study of T-cell reconstitution after alpha-beta-depleted transplantation in children. TCRbeta library preparation incorporated unique molecular identifiers. MiXCR, applied by TCRdb to the PCR reads, yields one record per CDR3 protein. The table has about 640,000 distinct CDR3 sequences, over 15% seen once; the top ten hold approximately 1%. The sample here was PBMCs from the stem cell graft donor, taken from the stem cell graft. These TCRs come from a human donor who donated a stem cell graft to a child with acute myeloid leukemia.

This clonotype was observed many times. This chain links TRBV20-1 with TRBJ1-5; D perhaps matches TRBD1 (5 bases). The length of the CDR3 is 13 residues. Per the germline V gene, CDR1 is DFQATT and CDR2 is SNEGSKA (reference sequence). Trimming cost V 2 bases and J 4 bases, with 9 bases left between them. The CDR3 is CSARIGGNQPQHF. CDR3 in DNA: TGCAGTGCTAGAATCGGGGGGAATCAGCCCCAGCATTTT.

This clonotype was counted at least ten times. This chain uses TRBV20-1 with TRBJ2-5; D uncertain. The CDR3 length is 18 residues. The germline V and J ends were trimmed by 2 bases and 4 bases, with 26 bases remaining between them. CDR1 is DFQATT and CDR2 is SNEGSKA in the germline V gene (reference sequence). CDR3 protein: CSARPGPHSGIRRETQYF. CDR3 nucleotides: TGCAGTGCTAGACCCGGACCACACTCAGGAATAAGGCGAGAGACCCAGTACTTC.

Ten or more counts support this clonotype. V is TRBV5-1 and J is TRBJ1-1; no definite D call. The ends were cut back, 1 base at V and 1 base at J, with 5 bases in the middle. Looked up from germline, CDR1 is SGHRS and CDR2 is YFSETQ. The CDR3 has 13 residues. DNA of the CDR3: TGCGCCAGCAGCTTGTTCGGGAACACTGAAGCTTTCTTT. As protein: CASSLFGNTEAFF. The full variable domain, in which reference TRBV5-1 and TRBJ1-1 provide the parts outside the CDR3, is KAGVTQTPRYLIKTRGQQVTLSCSPISGHRSVSWYQQTPGQGLQFLFEYFSETQRNKGNFPGRFSGRQFSNSRSEMNVSTLELGDSALYLCASSLFGNTEAFFGQGTRLTVV.

This clonotype was found many times. This chain links TRBV6-5 with TRBJ2-7; D is possibly TRBD1 or TRBD2 (5 bases each). The CDR3 runs to 14 residues. CDR1 is MNHEY, CDR2 SVGAGI, per germline. V was pared by 2 bases and J by 7 bases, with 15 bases between. The DNA of the CDR3 is TGTGCCAGCAGTTACGGGCCGGGGCCTTGGGAGCAGTACTTC. Its protein product is CASSYGPGPWEQYF.

This clonotype was counted between two and nine times. This sequence joins TRBV24-1 and TRBJ2-6, with 7 bases that match TRBD1. The J segment lost 4 bases and the V segment lost 4 bases, leaving 18 bases of the junction unmatched. CDR1 and CDR2 (germline): KGHDR, SFDVKD. CDR3 length: 20 amino acids. The CDR3 loop reads CATSDSETRQGWYGANVLTF. In nucleotides, the CDR3 is TGTGCCACCAGTGACTCCGAAACTCGACAGGGTTGGTACGGGGCCAACGTCCTGACTTTC.

This clonotype has a count of ten or more. The chain combines TRBV29-1 with TRBJ2-5; D is ambiguous. The V and J ends lost 4 bases and 7 bases respectively, with 13 bases between them. The CDR3 contains 12 residues. Germline CDR1 is SQVTM and CDR2 is ANQGSEA. The CDR3 region has the DNA TGCAGCGTTGTTGACTCCCCAGGGACCCAGTACTTC. Encoded protein: CSVVDSPGTQYF.

The V gene is TRBV5-1, the J gene TRBJ2-7; D unclear. This CDR3 comprises 13 residues. V lost 5 bases and J lost 2, with 11 bases in between. The germline V gene has CDR1 SGHRS and CDR2 YFSETQ. CDR3 residues: CASSFVEAYEQYF. In DNA form, the CDR3 reads TGCGCCAGCAGTTTCGTTGAGGCCTACGAGCAGTACTTC. The variable domain in full, completed from reference TRBV5-1 and TRBJ2-7, reads KAGVTQTPRYLIKTRGQQVTLSCSPISGHRSVSWYQQTPGQGLQFLFEYFSETQRNKGNFPGRFSGRQFSNSRSEMNVSTLELGDSALYLCASSFVEAYEQYFGPGTRLTVT.

The gene calls are TRBV5-1 and TRBJ2-2; D remains ambiguous. Germline V gene lookup returns CDR1 SGHRS and CDR2 YFSETQ. The CDR3 consists of 15 residues. The V end lost 2 bases, the J end lost 6 bases, and 14 bases lay between the germline ends. CDR3 loop: CASSFESSRAGELFF. For the CDR3, the DNA is TGCGCCAGCAGCTTTGAGTCTTCTAGAGCCGGGGAGCTGTTTTTT.

This clonotype occurred many times. This chain joins TRBV5-5 and TRBJ2-5; 8 bases align to TRBD2. The V gene's germline CDR1 is SGHKS and CDR2 YYEKEE (reference sequence). After removal of 3 bases from V and 2 bases from J, the junction contained 9 bases not matched to a gene. The CDR3 is 16 residues long. The CDR3 coding sequence is TGTGCCAGCAGCTACCCCAGCGGCGGGGGGCAAGAGACCCAGTACTTC. It is translated as CASSYPSGGGQETQYF.

This rearrangement joins TRBV12-5 to TRBJ2-3; either TRBD1 or TRBD2 may supply D (6 bases each). This CDR3 is 14 amino acids long. Between the trimmed V and J ends, which lost 7 bases and 5 bases, there was a span of 16 bases. The germline CDR1 and CDR2 sequences are LGHNT and FRNRAP. The CDR3 loop reads CASALTGAGDTQYF. In nucleotides, the CDR3 is TGTGCTAGTGCCCTTACGGGGGCGGGAGATACGCAGTATTTT.

In this sample, this clonotype turned up many times. CDR3 residues: CSAVPGRYEQYF. The CDR3 nucleotides read TGCAGTGCTGTCCCTGGACGCTACGAGCAGTACTTC. V gene TRBV20-1 combines with J gene TRBJ2-7; D not certain. Germline V gives CDR1 DFQATT, CDR2 SNEGSKA (reference sequence). The CDR3 sequence is 12 residues long. V was shortened by 5 bases and J by 3 bases, with 11 bases between the two germline ends.

In its sample, this clonotype was seen a few times. The chain employs TRBV7-9 and TRBJ1-1; no reliable D call. The V end was cut by 7 bases, the J end by 9 bases, with 15 bases between. Germline V gene data show CDR1 as SEHNR and CDR2 as FQNEAQ (reference sequence). The CDR3 has 12 amino acids. CDR3 in amino acids: CASTKEDFKAFF. CDR3 in DNA: TGTGCCAGCACCAAGGAGGACTTCAAAGCTTTCTTT.